Below, 28 T cell receptor beta chains from the same sample are listed, as sequenced in a study of T cell repertoires in cytomegalovirus infection. TCRdb recomputed calls from the reads with MiXCR, one row per CDR3 protein. The data hold approximately 190,000 distinct CDR3 sequences, with approximately 9.6% observed a single time. The sequencing input was PBMCs. The receptors stem from a human donor in good health (CMV status not recorded). Some clones in this sample may be carry-over from other donors' samples.

This clonotype was recorded at least ten times. The rearrangement joins TRBV28 to TRBJ2-2; 11 bases fit TRBD2. Trimming cost V 2 bases and J 5 bases; bases outside gene matches: 4. This CDR3 is 16 amino acids long. The germline V gene has CDR1 MDHEN and CDR2 SYDVKM. The CDR3 DNA is TGTGCCAGCAGTTTAGGACTAGCGGGTGGTACCGGGGAGCTGTTTTTT. This translates into CASSLGLAGGTGELFF.

In this sample, this clonotype turned up a few times. This chain uses TRBV7-3 with TRBJ2-3, with TRBD1 matching 7 bases. V gave up 4 bases and J gave up 3 bases; unmatched junction bases: 4. CDR1 is SGHTA, CDR2 FQGTGA, per germline. The CDR3 consists of 14 residues. DNA of the CDR3: TGTGCCAGCAGCTCAGGGGGTTGGACAGATACGCAGTATTTT. It yields the protein CASSSGGWTDTQYF.

This clonotype was seen many times. This chain connects TRBV7-2 to TRBJ2-1; TRBD2 matches 13 bases. This CDR3 has 15 amino acids. Unmatched junction bases numbered 2, after V lost 6 bases and J lost 3 bases. Germline assignment: CDR1 SGHTA and CDR2 FQGNSA. The CDR3 region is CASRGLAGVYNEQFF. CDR3 coding DNA: TGTGCCAGCAGAGGACTAGCGGGAGTCTACAATGAGCAGTTCTTC.

Only a few counts were recorded for this clonotype. The V gene is TRBV28, the J gene TRBJ2-7, with D possibly matching TRBD2 (6 bases). The germline V and J ends were trimmed by 3 bases and 4 bases, with 13 bases remaining between them. The CDR3 contains 14 residues. Germline values: CDR1 MDHEN, CDR2 SYDVKM. CDR3 bases: TGTGCCAGCAGTTTTGCGGGGAGTGGGTACGAGCAGTACTTC. It encodes CASSFAGSGYEQYF.

This clonotype was seen at least ten times. The chain is built from TRBV7-2 and TRBJ2-3; D remains unclear. Germline V gene data show CDR1 as SGHTA and CDR2 as FQGNSA. The CDR3 runs 16 residues. Trimming pared 6 bases from V and 1 base from J, leaving 17 bases between. This CDR3 is CASSEPPFRRTDTQYF. As DNA, the CDR3 is TGTGCCAGCAGTGAACCTCCATTCAGACGCACAGATACGCAGTATTTT.

This clonotype was detected many times. The CDR3: CASSFQAGQETQYF. The DNA for the CDR3 is TGTGCCAGCAGCTTTCAAGCGGGTCAAGAGACCCAGTACTTC. The chain joins TRBV7-2 to TRBJ2-5; TRBD2 might be the D (6 bases). This CDR3 region has 14 residues. V was trimmed by 3 bases and J by 2 bases, leaving 10 bases between them. CDR1 SGHTA and CDR2 FQGNSA come from the germline V gene.

This clonotype was picked up a small number of times. The chain has TRBV6-4 and TRBJ1-5, with a weak D call TRBD1 (5 bases). V was trimmed by 4 bases and J by 2 bases, leaving 12 bases between them. Germline CDR1 MRHNA, CDR2 SNTAGT. The CDR3 length is 15 residues. The CDR3 DNA reads TGTGCCAGCAGTGCAGGGTCACAAGGCAATCAGCCCCAGCATTTT. Its translation: CASSAGSQGNQPQHF.

This clonotype showed up many times. The chain employs TRBV9 and TRBJ1-2, with 9 positions matching TRBD1. Losses at the gene ends were 2 bases for V and 9 bases for J; bases not matched to a gene: 11. CDR1 SGDLS and CDR2 YYNGEE come from the germline V gene. This CDR3 is built from 15 residues. DNA of the CDR3: TGTGCCAGCAGCGTCCGGGACAGGGAACCTTATCGCTACACCTTC. It yields the protein CASSVRDREPYRYTF.

At least ten counts were recorded for this clonotype. V and J are TRBV7-2 and TRBJ2-3; 9 bases match TRBD2. V lost 1 base and J lost 6; bases outside the gene matches: 8. This CDR3 is 16 amino acids long. Germline-derived CDR1 and CDR2 are SGHTA and FQGNSA. The CDR3 protein is CASSLVAGGRSDTQYF. DNA for the CDR3: TGTGCCAGCAGCTTAGTGGCGGGGGGGAGGTCGGATACGCAGTATTTT.

This clonotype was found a few times. The J gene is TRBJ1-2, the V gene TRBV10-3; 8 bases are a match to TRBD1. Trimming took 3 bases from V and 1 from J; bases not matched to a gene: 10. The CDR3 has 17 amino acids. Germline V gene lookup returns CDR1 ENHRY and CDR2 SYGVKD. CDR3 nucleotides: TGTGCCATCAGTGACTCCCCAGGGGGCAGGGATAACTATGGCTACACCTTC. It codes for CAISDSPGGRDNYGYTF.

J is TRBJ2-4 and V is TRBV19; weak D call: TRBD1 (5 bases). CDR1 and CDR2 (germline): LNHDA, SQIVND (reference sequence). Deletions cut 5 bases from V and 0 bases from J, with 14 bases between. CDR3 length equals 16 residues. CDR3 sequence: CASSPQGKLAKNIQYF. The CDR3 nucleotides read TGTGCCAGTAGTCCGCAGGGAAAGCTAGCCAAAAACATTCAGTACTTC.

V is TRBV5-5 and J is TRBJ2-5, with D maybe TRBD1 (5 bases). In germline, CDR1 is SGHKS, CDR2 YYEKEE (reference sequence). CDR3 size: 14 residues. V shed 1 base and J shed 4 bases, with 11 bases lying between them. Here the CDR3 DNA reads TGTGCCAGCAGCTTGACTACAGGCCCAGAGACCCAGTACTTC. Protein: CASSLTTGPETQYF.

The gene calls are TRBV12-3 or TRBV12-4 and TRBJ1-1; D unclear. The CDR3 runs to 12 residues. Between the trimmed V and J ends, which lost 4 bases and 4 bases, there was a span of 7 bases. This CDR3 reads CASSSWGTEAFF. The CDR3 DNA reads TGTGCCAGCAGTTCTTGGGGCACTGAAGCTTTCTTT.

This clonotype has at least ten counts. The chain carries TRBV7-9 and TRBJ2-1; 10 nucleotides match TRBD1. The trim removed 6 bases at V and 7 bases at J, leaving 15 bases unmatched. Germline-derived CDR1 and CDR2 are SEHNR and FQNEAQ (reference sequence). CDR3 length: 17 amino acids. CDR3 in amino acids: CASRKPVPGTGVNEQFF. The CDR3 DNA reads as TGTGCCAGCAGGAAGCCAGTTCCCGGGACAGGGGTAAATGAGCAGTTCTTC.

This clonotype appeared many times. The junction and the germline gene differ at one end; a read error may be behind it. The chain uses TRBV7-8 and TRBJ2-2; 7 bases are a match to TRBD2. Germline lookup yields CDR1 SGHVS and CDR2 FQNEAQ. The CDR3 covers 19 residues. The CDR3 DNA reads as TGTGTCAGCAGCTTAGACGTTTCGCGGGGGTCCCCGAACACCGGGGAGCTGTTTTTT. Its translation: CVSSLDVSRGSPNTGELFF.

This clonotype was seen at least ten times. V is TRBV7-2 and J is TRBJ1-1, with D possibly being TRBD1 (6 bases). The germline V gene has CDR1 SGHTA and CDR2 FQGNSA. There are 15 residues in the CDR3. The V end was cut by 4 bases, the J end by 6 bases, with 18 bases between. The CDR3 region has the DNA TGTGCCAGCAGCTGGACAGTTCCTCAGCAGGCTGAAGCTTTCTTT. Protein sequence: CASSWTVPQQAEAFF.

This clonotype was found many times. V and J are TRBV7-8 and TRBJ1-1; the D gene is possibly TRBD1 (6 bases). V lost 3 bases and J lost 0, with 11 bases in between. The CDR3 covers 15 residues. Germline-derived CDR1 and CDR2 are SGHVS and FQNEAQ. The CDR3 DNA follows: TGTGCCAGCAGCTTCATCGGACAGCTGAACACTGAAGCTTTCTTT. This gives the protein CASSFIGQLNTEAFF.

This clonotype was picked up a small number of times. J is TRBJ2-7 and V is TRBV7-8, with 7 bases that match TRBD1. The length of the CDR3 is 14 residues. J lost 2 bases, V lost 3 bases, and 4 bases had no gene match. Germline CDR1 reads SGHVS; CDR2 reads FQNEAQ. The CDR3 coding sequence is TGTGCCAGCAGCTTGGGGGACAGCGCCTACGAGCAGTACTTC. Its translation is CASSLGDSAYEQYF.

This clonotype was seen ten or more times. The gene calls are TRBV12-3 or TRBV12-4 and TRBJ2-3; perhaps TRBD1 as D (6 bases). CDR3 size: 14 residues. V dropped 7 bases and J dropped 7 bases, with 18 bases sitting between them. The CDR3 loop is CASTRGQPPNTQYF. CDR3 nucleotide sequence: TGTGCCAGCACCAGAGGACAGCCGCCAAATACGCAGTATTTT.

The J gene is TRBJ2-5, the V gene TRBV7-2; 8 bases align to TRBD1. Unmatched junction bases numbered 10, after V lost 5 bases and J lost 5 bases. Germline V gene sequence: CDR1 SGHTA, CDR2 FQGNSA. This CDR3 has 15 amino acids. This CDR3 reads CASSPEGRGLETQYF. CDR3 coding DNA: TGTGCCAGCAGCCCCGAGGGCAGGGGGCTTGAGACCCAGTACTTC.

This clonotype was seen at least ten times. The V gene is TRBV4-3, the J gene TRBJ1-1; TRBD1 matches at 10 bases. The CDR3 loop spans 15 amino acids. Looked up from germline, CDR1 is LGHNA and CDR2 is YSLEER. Trimming cost V 1 base and J 5 bases; bases outside gene matches: 4. CDR3 protein: CASSQGTGGGTEAFF. For the CDR3, the DNA is TGCGCCAGCAGCCAAGGGACAGGGGGTGGTACTGAAGCTTTCTTT.

This clonotype showed up many times. This chain connects TRBV7-2 to TRBJ2-5; no clear D. V lost 3 bases and J 1 base, leaving 9 bases between the germline ends. The germline V gene has CDR1 SGHTA and CDR2 FQGNSA. The CDR3 has 14 amino acids. This chain's CDR3 is CASSLVWGQETQYF. The CDR3 nucleotides read TGTGCCAGCAGCTTGGTCTGGGGCCAAGAGACCCAGTACTTC.

In this sample, this clonotype turned up a few times. This chain uses TRBV6-6 with TRBJ1-1; TRBD1 is a possible D gene (6 bases). Germline V CDR1 and CDR2: MNHNY, SVGAGI (reference sequence). The CDR3 runs 14 residues. V was cut by 2 bases and J by 0 bases, with 7 bases left in between. The CDR3 region is CASSYTGLNTEAFF. The CDR3 DNA is TGTGCCAGCAGTTACACAGGGCTGAACACTGAAGCTTTCTTT.

In this sample, this clonotype turned up many times. The rearrangement joins TRBV27 to TRBJ1-2; D remains unclear. The CDR3 has 14 residues. Germline assignment: CDR1 MNHEY and CDR2 SMNVEV (reference sequence). With 5 bases removed from V and 4 bases from J, the gap between germline ends came to 14 bases. The CDR3 region has the DNA TGTGCCAGCAGTCCCACGGGCTTTCGCTATGGCTACACCTTC. Translated: CASSPTGFRYGYTF.

The J gene is TRBJ1-1, the V gene TRBV19; possible D gene TRBD1, 6 bases. CDR1 is LNHDA and CDR2 is SQIVND in the germline V gene (reference sequence). V was pared by 1 base and J by 6 bases, with 9 bases between. The CDR3 length is 13 residues. CDR3 nucleotide sequence: TGTGCCAGTAGTATAGCTTCAGGGGCTGAAGCTTTCTTT. Translating it yields CASSIASGAEAFF.

This clonotype was detected only a few times. The chain employs TRBV30 and TRBJ2-3; D may be TRBD2 (5 bases). The germline gives CDR1 GTSNPN, CDR2 SVGIG (reference sequence). Trimming took off 8 bases at V and 0 bases at J, with 18 bases between the two ends. This CDR3 is built from 15 residues. The CDR3 here is CAGSSRARSTDTQYF. The CDR3 DNA follows: TGTGCCGGGTCGTCGCGGGCTCGTAGCACAGATACGCAGTATTTT.

In its sample, this clonotype was seen many times. Here the CDR3 reads CASSQEWGLADRYNEQFF. CDR3 coding DNA: TGTGCCAGCAGCCAAGAATGGGGACTAGCGGACAGATACAATGAGCAGTTCTTC. V gene TRBV4-2 combines with J gene TRBJ2-1; 11 nucleotides line up with TRBD2. Losses at the gene ends were 0 bases for V and 4 bases for J; bases not matched to a gene: 8. The germline CDR1 and CDR2 sequences are LGHNA and YNFKEQ. The CDR3 totals 18 residues.

The chain has TRBV12-3 or TRBV12-4 and TRBJ2-3, with D perhaps TRBD1 (6 bases). There are 16 residues in the CDR3. The ends were cut back, 6 bases at V and 2 bases at J, with 18 bases in the middle. The CDR3 loop reads CASRYRGGFITDTQYF. For the CDR3, the DNA is TGTGCCAGCAGATACCGAGGGGGTTTTATCACAGATACGCAGTATTTT.